The 18 T cell receptor beta chains reported below all come from one sample, sequenced in a study of spatial heterogeneity in lung cancer. What these receptors recognize is not known. MiXCR, applied by TCRdb to the 5' RACE reads, yields one record per CDR3 protein. This table has 18,000 or so distinct CDR3 sequences, 5.5% to 6.5% appearing once. Findings and caveats of the study: One measure, the expanded intratumoral alpha and beta TCR count, tracked tumor mutation counts.

Time point specified: sample taken at primary tumor resection. The input for sequencing was lung tumor tissue, taken at surgery. Source of these receptors: a female donor with early-stage non-small cell lung cancer.

The sample holds many counts of this clonotype. This beta chain appears as a stray read in a library generated for alpha chains; its size is not informative. This chain links TRBV5-1 with TRBJ2-3; no firm D call. The CDR3 is made up of 14 amino acids. The ends were cut back, 3 bases at V and 1 base at J, with 9 bases in the middle. In germline, CDR1 is SGHRS, CDR2 YFSETQ. CDR3 sequence (DNA): TGCGCCAGCAGCTCCGGCAGAGGCACAGATACGCAGTATTTT. It encodes CASSSGRGTDTQYF.

The sample holds many counts of this clonotype. This beta chain came through as a stray read in a library set up for alpha chains, and its size says little. The genes are TRBV5-1 and TRBJ1-3, with D perhaps matching TRBD1 (5 bases). Germline V gene data show CDR1 as SGHRS and CDR2 as YFSETQ. This CDR3 has 15 residues. V was cut by 4 bases and J by 7 bases, with 18 bases left in between. The CDR3 loop is CASSRYTTRDNTIYF. The CDR3 bases are TGCGCCAGCAGCCGGTACACCACGAGGGACAACACCATATATTTT.

Turning to this clonotype: Since the library was made to target alpha chains, this beta chain is a stray read and its abundance is not meaningful. The chain carries TRBV7-3 and TRBJ2-3, with D unresolved. CDR3 length equals 13 residues. From germline, CDR1 is SGHTA and CDR2 FQGTGA. Trimming pared 5 bases from V and 6 bases from J, leaving 12 bases between. The CDR3 DNA sequence: TGTGCCAGCAGCCTCGGAACAGACGATACGCAGTATTTT. It translates to CASSLGTDDTQYF. Together with reference TRBV7-3 and TRBJ2-3, the CDR3 gives the full variable domain: GAGVSQTPSNKVTEKGKYVELRCDPISGHTALYWYRQSLGQGPEFLIYFQGTGAADDSGLPNDRFFAVRPEGSVSTLKIQRTERGDSAVYLCASSLGTDDTQYFGPGTRLTVL.

Many counts were recorded for this clonotype. This beta chain slipped into a library made for alpha chains as a stray read, so its size is not meaningful. This chain uses TRBV6-1 with TRBJ1-1, with D possibly being TRBD1 (5 bases). The CDR3 has 16 amino acids. Trimming took off 0 bases at V and 5 bases at J, with 16 bases between the two ends. Germline V gene data show CDR1 as MNHNS and CDR2 as SASEGT. This chain's CDR3 is CASSEALLVGGTEAFF. The CDR3, as DNA: TGTGCCAGCAGTGAAGCGCTTCTCGTGGGGGGTACTGAAGCTTTCTTT.

Ten or more counts support this clonotype. Found in a library prepared for alpha chains, this beta chain is an off-target read, and its abundance has little meaning. The chain combines TRBV5-1 with TRBJ1-1, with D uncertain. CDR1 is SGHRS, CDR2 YFSETQ, per germline. Deletions cut 4 bases from V and 3 bases from J, with 13 bases between. There are 14 residues in the CDR3. CDR3 sequence reads: CASSKEGEYTEAFF. The DNA of the CDR3 is TGCGCCAGCAGCAAAGAGGGAGAGTACACTGAAGCTTTCTTT.

In its sample, this clonotype is medium-sized. This beta chain is an unintended read in a library built for alpha chains; its size means little. The chain couples TRBV18 to TRBJ2-7, with D perhaps assigned TRBD1 or TRBD2 (5 bases each). Deletions cut 4 bases from V and 0 bases from J, with 10 bases between. Germline CDR1 reads KGHSH; CDR2 reads LQKENI. This CDR3 contains 14 residues. The CDR3 region has the DNA TGTGCCAGCTCACAAGAGGGGAGCTCCTACGAGCAGTACTTC. Its translation is CASSQEGSSYEQYF.

This clonotype was seen ten or more times. This beta chain was picked up by a library intended for alpha chains and is off target, so its count carries little meaning. The genes are TRBV10-2 and TRBJ2-1, with TRBD1 as a possible D gene (5 bases). Trimming removed 9 bases at V and 3 bases at J, with 9 bases between. Germline V gene lookup returns CDR1 WSHSY and CDR2 SAAADI. The CDR3 covers 12 residues. The CDR3 sequence: CASNQGYNEQFF. Here the CDR3 DNA reads TGCGCCAGTAACCAGGGCTACAATGAGCAGTTCTTC.

This clonotype has only a few counts. With the library built for alpha chains, this beta chain is off target and its frequency is not meaningful. The rearrangement links TRBV2 to TRBJ1-1, with TRBD1 identical over 7 bases. Trimming removed 5 bases from V and 5 bases from J; junction bases left unmatched: 8. CDR1 and CDR2 from the germline V gene are SNHLY and FYNNEI. The CDR3 runs to 14 residues. In DNA, the CDR3 is TGTGCCAGCAGTTCTACGACAGGGTCTACTGAAGCTTTCTTT. The encoded protein is CASSSTTGSTEAFF.

This clonotype was detected ten times or more. The library was designed around alpha chains, so this beta chain is a stray read whose abundance carries little weight. The V and J genes are TRBV20-1 and TRBJ2-5, with D unresolved. In germline, CDR1 is DFQATT, CDR2 SNEGSKA (reference sequence). The CDR3 is 14 residues long. This CDR3 reads CTLPHPVYQETQYF. In nucleotides, the CDR3 is TGCACCTTACCCCACCCAGTGTACCAAGAGACCCAGTACTTC.

There are many counts of this clonotype. This beta chain came through as a stray read in a library set up for alpha chains, and its size says little. The chain recombines TRBV28 with TRBJ1-4; D remains unclear. V lost 4 bases to trimming and J lost 0 bases, with 12 bases between them. The germline V gene encodes CDR1 MDHEN and CDR2 SYDVKM. The CDR3 has 16 residues. The CDR3 loop reads CASSSQLATTNEKLFF. DNA of the CDR3: TGTGCCAGCAGTTCGCAGCTAGCTACAACTAATGAAAAACTGTTTTTT.

This clonotype was detected ten times or more. This beta chain is off target for a library built for alpha chains, so its abundance means little. The rearrangement uses TRBV5-6 and TRBJ2-7; D is possibly TRBD2 (6 bases). This CDR3 is built from 13 residues. CDR1 SGHDT and CDR2 YYEEEE come from the germline V gene. Trimming left V 3 bases short and J 0 bases short, with 7 bases between. The CDR3 DNA follows: TGTGCCAGCAGCTGGCGGGGCTCCTACGAGCAGTACTTC. Encoded protein: CASSWRGSYEQYF.

Ten or more counts support this clonotype. This beta chain lies outside the target of a library built for alpha chains; its clone size means little. The chain carries TRBV18 and TRBJ1-5; 10 bases match TRBD1. The CDR3 spans 17 residues. J gave up 1 base and V 3 bases, and 6 bases lay outside the gene matches. Germline V gene lookup returns CDR1 KGHSH and CDR2 LQKENI. The CDR3, as DNA: TGTGCCAGCTCACCGCTCCGGGGACAGGGGAGCAATCAGCCCCAGCATTTT. It codes for CASSPLRGQGSNQPQHF.

In its sample, this clonotype was seen many times. Because the library targeted alpha chains, this beta chain is an off-target read whose size means little. The rearrangement uses TRBV7-7 and TRBJ2-3, with D unresolved. The ends were cut back, 5 bases at V and 1 base at J, with 7 bases in the middle. Per the germline V gene, CDR1 is SSHAT and CDR2 is FNYEAQ (reference sequence). This CDR3 comprises 13 residues. CDR3 DNA sequence: TGTGCCAGCAGCGGGGTGGGCACAGATACGCAGTATTTT. Translation gives CASSGVGTDTQYF.

This clonotype was counted between two and nine times. With the library built for alpha chains, this beta chain is off target and its frequency is not meaningful. The rearrangement links TRBV11-2 to TRBJ2-7, with a possible D match to TRBD1 (6 bases). Trimming shortened V by 8 bases and J by 6 bases, and 17 bases separated the two germline ends. The CDR3 totals 13 residues. Germline lookup yields CDR1 SGHAT and CDR2 FQNNGV. CDR3 residues: CASGQTEFSEQYF. The CDR3 DNA follows: TGTGCCAGCGGACAGACGGAGTTTTCCGAGCAGTACTTC.

Of note for this clonotype: A library made for alpha chains picked up this beta chain off target, so its size means little. The chain employs TRBV7-8 and TRBJ2-7; D might be TRBD2 (6 bases). The CDR3 has 16 amino acids. Between the trimmed V and J ends, which lost 4 bases and 3 bases, there was a span of 19 bases. Per the germline V gene, CDR1 is SGHVS and CDR2 is FQNEAQ. Written as DNA, the CDR3 is TGTGCCAGCAGCTCCAGCTTATTAGCGGCCCTCTACGAGCAGTACTTC. It yields the protein CASSSSLLAALYEQYF.

This clonotype was detected only a few times. This beta chain appears as a stray read in a library generated for alpha chains; its size is not informative. The chain couples TRBV9 to TRBJ2-3, with D unclear. This CDR3 spans 14 amino acids. The germline V gene encodes CDR1 SGDLS and CDR2 YYNGEE. Trimming took 4 bases from V and 1 from J, leaving 10 bases between them. CDR3 residues: CASSKDLRTDTQYF. The CDR3 coding sequence is TGTGCCAGCAGCAAGGATCTCCGCACAGATACGCAGTATTTT.

About this clonotype itself: The library was designed around alpha chains, so this beta chain is a stray read whose abundance carries little weight. This sequence joins TRBV15 and TRBJ2-1; D remains ambiguous. The V and J ends lost 4 bases and 0 bases respectively, with 13 bases between them. Germline CDR1 LNHNV, CDR2 YYDKDF (reference sequence). The CDR3 totals 16 residues. The CDR3 bases are TGTGCCACCAGCATCTACACCCAGAGCTCCTACAATGAGCAGTTCTTC. Translation gives CATSIYTQSSYNEQFF. Supplemented by reference TRBV15 and TRBJ2-1, the full variable domain reads DAMVIQNPRYQVTQFGKPVTLSCSQTLNHNVMYWYQQKSSQAPKLLFHYYDKDFNNEADTPDNFQSRRPNTSFCFLDIRSPGLGDTAMYLCATSIYTQSSYNEQFFGPGTRLTVL.

By share, this clonotype ranks as medium-sized. This beta chain represents an off-target read in a library built for alpha chains; its size is of limited meaning. CDR3 region: CSAPTYTEAFF. The CDR3 DNA reads as TGCAGTGCTCCTACCTACACTGAAGCTTTCTTT. This chain joins TRBV20-1 and TRBJ1-1, with unresolved D. Trimming removed 5 bases at V and 3 bases at J, with 7 bases between. Germline lookup yields CDR1 DFQATT and CDR2 SNEGSKA (reference sequence). There are 11 residues in the CDR3.